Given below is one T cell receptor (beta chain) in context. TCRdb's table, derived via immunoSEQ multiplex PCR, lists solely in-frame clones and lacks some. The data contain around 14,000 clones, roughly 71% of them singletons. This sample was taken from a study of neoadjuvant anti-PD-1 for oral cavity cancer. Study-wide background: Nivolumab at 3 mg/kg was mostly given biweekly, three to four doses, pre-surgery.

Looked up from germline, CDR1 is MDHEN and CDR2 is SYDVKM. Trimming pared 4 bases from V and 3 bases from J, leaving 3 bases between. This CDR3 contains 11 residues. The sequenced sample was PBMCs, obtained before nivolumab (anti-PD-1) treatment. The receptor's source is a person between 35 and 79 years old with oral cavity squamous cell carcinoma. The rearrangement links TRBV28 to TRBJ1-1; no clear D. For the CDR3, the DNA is TGTGCCAGCAGTTCGTACACTGAAGCTTTCTTT. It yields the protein CASSSYTEAFF. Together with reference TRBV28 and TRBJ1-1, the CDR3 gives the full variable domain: DVKVTQSSRYLVKRTGEKVFLECVQDMDHENMFWYRQDPGLGLRLIYFSYDVKMKEKGDIPEGYSVSREKKERFSLILESASTNQTSMYLCASSSYTEAFFGQGTRLTVV.